This T cell receptor (beta chain) originates from a study of CD8+CD57+ T cells in acquired aplastic anemia (dated by TCRdb to 2017 to 2018). Regarding the research as a whole: DNA extracted from sorted CD4+ and CD8+ cells had a mean of around 3 ug, with a range of 0.2 to 27.4 ug. Study-wide conclusions, independent of this receptor: Around 30 CD8+ CDR3 sequences were found to be shared between patients and controls, but these sequences appeared to be highly expressed in patients and within the immunodominant clones of the patients. No significant difference in CD8+ Simpson's diversity was found between patients and healthy controls (P=0.060).

As regards this clonotype: Its specific antigen is unknown. Base qualities are not provided; no much larger clone lies one nucleotide away.

Genomic DNA was used as template for profiling of TCR beta VDJ combinations and CDR3 sequences. An Illumina HiSeq 2000 was used for TCR repertoire sequencing. In the source study's methods: TRBV/TRBJ rearrangement plots, CDR3 size and DJ length profiles, and Simpson's diversity index were used to assess repertoires. The most abundant DNA sequence in the deep sequencing data was defined as the immunodominant clone. CDR3 amino acid sequences were screened for sharing across subjects and compared with published repertoires and the VDJdb database. The public reads were run again by TCRdb, first through fastp at Q25 and then through MiXCR, and only productive beta chains were kept. Here each entry gathers all rows of one CDR3 protein and keeps the most common genes and DNA. What appears here as the V and J calls and clone size reflects TCRdb's work, not the paper's. For this sample the table gives around 180,000 distinct CDR3 sequences, of which over 60% were detected only once. About half of the sample is in the top ten clones.

In this study, sorted CD4+ and CD8+ T cells from the blood of healthy subjects and of severe aplastic anemia patients had their TCR repertoires deep-sequenced. Ficoll-Paque density gradient centrifugation was used to isolate peripheral blood mononuclear cells. Before DNA extraction, CD4+ and CD8+ T cells were sorted with FACS or magnetic beads. CDR1 and CDR2, per the germline V gene (reference sequence), are DFQATT and SNEGSKA. From the cysteine up to the phenylalanine, the CDR3 has a length of 14 residues. Solely the CDR3 DNA is kept, with 42 bases framed from the first base. Between the V and J ends, shortened by 1 base and 4 bases respectively, the junction contains 12 bases.

Sequencing was carried out using sorted CD4+, CD8+, or CD8+CD57+ T cells (not recorded which) from PBMCs. The clonotype originates from a human donor with severe aplastic anemia or a healthy control (not recorded which). The chain links TRBV20-1 with TRBJ2-3, with the D gene too uncertain to name. The encoded CDR3 is CSARVGLAPDTQYF. The nucleotide sequence is given as TGCAGTGCTAGAGTAGGCTTGGCCCCAGATACGCAGTATTTT.